This T cell receptor beta chain was recovered during a study of a mutant IDH1 vaccine in newly diagnosed glioma. Across the whole study: The first vaccination came 4-6 weeks after radiotherapy alone, or with temozolomide cycles.

This clone was detected once. Its cognate antigen is unknown. Some clones are missing from TCRdb's copy, which holds only in-frame ones; the method was immunoSEQ multiplex PCR. The sample records fewer than 40,000 clones, approximately 78% being singletons. The time point here: week 5, during vaccination. The study gave 300 ug of mutant IDH1 20-mer peptide per vaccine dose, with topical imiquimod. V was pared by 4 bases and J by 6 bases, with 15 bases between. The CDR3 has 15 amino acids. CDR1 LNHDA and CDR2 SQIVND come from the germline V gene (reference sequence). The chain is built from TRBV19 and TRBJ2-2; a possible D gene is TRBD2 (5 bases). The receptor was isolated from a man aged 35 to 55 with glioma. The sample here was PBMCs, taken from a glioma patient whose treatment included an IDH1 peptide vaccine. The CDR3 DNA follows: TGTGCCAGTAGTAGATCCGGGGTGGGATCCGGGGAGCTGTTTTTT. Its protein product is CASSRSGVGSGELFF.